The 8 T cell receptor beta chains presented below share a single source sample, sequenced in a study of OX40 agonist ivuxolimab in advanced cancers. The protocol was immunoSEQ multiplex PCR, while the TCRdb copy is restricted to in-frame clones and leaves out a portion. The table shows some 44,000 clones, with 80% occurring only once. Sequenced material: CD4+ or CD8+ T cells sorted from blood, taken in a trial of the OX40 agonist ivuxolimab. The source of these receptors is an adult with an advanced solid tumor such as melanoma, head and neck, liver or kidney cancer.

The CDR3 loop is CASSKQDYYGYTF. CDR3 DNA: TGTGCCAGCAGTAAACAGGATTACTATGGCTACACCTTC. The chain carries TRBV6-1 and TRBJ1-2, with D possibly being TRBD1 (5 bases). Germline CDR1 is MNHNS and CDR2 is SASEGT. The CDR3 covers 13 residues. Trimming took 5 bases from V and 3 from J, leaving 10 bases between them.

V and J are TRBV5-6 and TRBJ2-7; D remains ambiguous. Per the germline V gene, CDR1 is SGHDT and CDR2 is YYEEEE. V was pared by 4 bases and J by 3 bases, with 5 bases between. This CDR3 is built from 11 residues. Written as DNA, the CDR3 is TGTGCCAGCAGCCAAAACTACGAGCAGTACTTC. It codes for CASSQNYEQYF.

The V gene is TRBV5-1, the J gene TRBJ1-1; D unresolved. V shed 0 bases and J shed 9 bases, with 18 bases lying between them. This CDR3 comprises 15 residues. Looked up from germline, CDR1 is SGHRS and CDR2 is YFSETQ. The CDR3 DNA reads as TGCGCCAGCAGCTTGGACGACGTAAGGGCGGGGAAAGCTTTCTTT. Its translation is CASSLDDVRAGKAFF. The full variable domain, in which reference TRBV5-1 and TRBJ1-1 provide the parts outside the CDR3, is KAGVTQTPRYLIKTRGQQVTLSCSPISGHRSVSWYQQTPGQGLQFLFEYFSETQRNKGNFPGRFSGRQFSNSRSEMNVSTLELGDSALYLCASSLDDVRAGKAFFGQGTRLTVV.

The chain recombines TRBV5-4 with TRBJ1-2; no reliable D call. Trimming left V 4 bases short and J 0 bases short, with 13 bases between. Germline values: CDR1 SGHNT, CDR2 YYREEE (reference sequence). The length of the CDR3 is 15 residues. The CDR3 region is CASSRGGIANYGYTF. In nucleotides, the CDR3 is TGTGCCAGCAGCCGTGGCGGTATAGCTAACTATGGCTACACCTTC.

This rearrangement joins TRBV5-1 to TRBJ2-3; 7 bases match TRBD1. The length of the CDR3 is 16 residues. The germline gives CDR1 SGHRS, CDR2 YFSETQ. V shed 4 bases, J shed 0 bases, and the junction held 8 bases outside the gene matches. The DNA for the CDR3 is TGCGCCAGCAGCCCGCGACGACAGGGCAGCACAGATACGCAGTATTTT. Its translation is CASSPRRQGSTDTQYF.

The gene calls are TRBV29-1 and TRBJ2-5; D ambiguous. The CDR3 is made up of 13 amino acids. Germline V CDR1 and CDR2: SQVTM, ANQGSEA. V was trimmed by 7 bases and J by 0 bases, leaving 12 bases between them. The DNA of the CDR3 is TGCAGCGCCGTAGGAACAGACCAAGAGACCCAGTACTTC. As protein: CSAVGTDQETQYF.

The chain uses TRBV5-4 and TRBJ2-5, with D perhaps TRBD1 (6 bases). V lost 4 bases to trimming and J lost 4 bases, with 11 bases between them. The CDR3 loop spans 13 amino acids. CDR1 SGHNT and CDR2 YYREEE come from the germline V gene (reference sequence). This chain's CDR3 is CASSRDTLETQYF. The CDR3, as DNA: TGTGCCAGCAGCAGGGACACTTTAGAGACCCAGTACTTC.

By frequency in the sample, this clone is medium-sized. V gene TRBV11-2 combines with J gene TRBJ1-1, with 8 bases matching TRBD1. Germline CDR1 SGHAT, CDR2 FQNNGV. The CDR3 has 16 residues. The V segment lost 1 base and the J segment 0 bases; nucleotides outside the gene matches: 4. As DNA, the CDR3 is TGTGCCAGCAGCTTAGTTATGGGACAGGTGAACACTGAAGCTTTCTTT. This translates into CASSLVMGQVNTEAFF.